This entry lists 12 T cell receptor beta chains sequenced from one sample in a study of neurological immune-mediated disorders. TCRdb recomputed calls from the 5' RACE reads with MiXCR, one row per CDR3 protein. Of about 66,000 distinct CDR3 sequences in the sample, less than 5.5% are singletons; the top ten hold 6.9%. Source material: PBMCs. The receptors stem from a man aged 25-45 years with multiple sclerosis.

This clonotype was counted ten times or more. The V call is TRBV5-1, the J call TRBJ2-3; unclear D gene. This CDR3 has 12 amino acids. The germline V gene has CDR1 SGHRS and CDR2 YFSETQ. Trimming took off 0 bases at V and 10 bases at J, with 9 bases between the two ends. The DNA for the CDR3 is TGCGCCAGCAGCTTGGGACGGGTGGCGCAGTATTTT. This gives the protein CASSLGRVAQYF. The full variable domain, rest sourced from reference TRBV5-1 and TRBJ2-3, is KAGVTQTPRYLIKTRGQQVTLSCSPISGHRSVSWYQQTPGQGLQFLFEYFSETQRNKGNFPGRFSGRQFSNSRSEMNVSTLELGDSALYLCASSLGRVAQYFGPGTRLTVL.

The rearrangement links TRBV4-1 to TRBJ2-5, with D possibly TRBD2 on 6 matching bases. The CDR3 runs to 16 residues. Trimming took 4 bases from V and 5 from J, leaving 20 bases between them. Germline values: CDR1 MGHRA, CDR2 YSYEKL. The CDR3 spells CASSPPSGVRWETQYF. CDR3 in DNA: TGCGCCAGCAGCCCGCCCTCGGGGGTGAGGTGGGAGACCCAGTACTTC.

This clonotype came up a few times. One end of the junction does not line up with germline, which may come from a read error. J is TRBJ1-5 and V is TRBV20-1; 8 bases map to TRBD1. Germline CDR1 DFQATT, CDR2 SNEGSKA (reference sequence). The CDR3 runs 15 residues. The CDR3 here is CSARDGQGLGQPQNF. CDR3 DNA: TGCAGTGCTAGAGACGGACAGGGTTTAGGTCAGCCCCAGAATTTT.

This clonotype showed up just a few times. DNA for the CDR3: TGTGCCAGCAGTCAAGGCCCCGGGACTGAAGCTTTCTTT. Its protein product is CASSQGPGTEAFF. The chain couples TRBV2 to TRBJ1-1; D unclear. Germline loops: CDR1 SNHLY, CDR2 FYNNEI. CDR3 size: 13 residues. Trimming stripped 5 bases from V and 5 bases from J, with 12 bases between.

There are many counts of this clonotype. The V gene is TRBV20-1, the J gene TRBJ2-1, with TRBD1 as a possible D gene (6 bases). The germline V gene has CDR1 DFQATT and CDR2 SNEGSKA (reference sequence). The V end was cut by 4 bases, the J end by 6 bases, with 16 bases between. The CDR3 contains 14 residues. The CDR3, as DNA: TGCAGTGCTACGACAGGAGAATACTCCAATGAGCAGTTCTTC. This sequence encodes CSATTGEYSNEQFF.

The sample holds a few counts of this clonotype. The CDR3 region has the DNA TGTGCCAGCAGCTTGGGGACGGCGCAGTATTTT. Amino acid sequence: CASSLGTAQYF. V is TRBV7-9 and J is TRBJ2-3; D tentatively reads TRBD1 or TRBD2 (5 bases each). This CDR3 is 11 amino acids long. Germline loops: CDR1 SEHNR, CDR2 FQNEAQ (reference sequence). V lost 3 bases and J 10 bases, leaving 8 bases between the germline ends.

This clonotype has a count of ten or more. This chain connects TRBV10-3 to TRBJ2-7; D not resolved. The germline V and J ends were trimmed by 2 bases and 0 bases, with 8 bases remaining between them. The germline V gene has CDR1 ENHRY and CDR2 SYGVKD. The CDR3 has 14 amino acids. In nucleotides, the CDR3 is TGTGCCATCAGTGAGAGGGAAAACTCCTACGAGCAGTACGTC. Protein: CAISERENSYEQYV.

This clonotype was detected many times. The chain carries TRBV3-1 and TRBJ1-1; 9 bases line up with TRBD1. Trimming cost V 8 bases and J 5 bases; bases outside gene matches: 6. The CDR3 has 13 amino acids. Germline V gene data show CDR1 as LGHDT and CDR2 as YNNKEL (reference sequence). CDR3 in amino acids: CASGQGRWTEAFF. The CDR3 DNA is TGTGCCAGCGGACAGGGGCGTTGGACTGAAGCTTTCTTT. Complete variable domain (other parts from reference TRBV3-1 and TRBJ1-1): DTAVSQTPKYLVTQMGNDKSIKCEQNLGHDTMYWYKQDSKKFLKIMFSYNNKELIINETVPNRFSPKSPDKAHLNLHINSLELGDSAVYFCASGQGRWTEAFFGQGTRLTVV.

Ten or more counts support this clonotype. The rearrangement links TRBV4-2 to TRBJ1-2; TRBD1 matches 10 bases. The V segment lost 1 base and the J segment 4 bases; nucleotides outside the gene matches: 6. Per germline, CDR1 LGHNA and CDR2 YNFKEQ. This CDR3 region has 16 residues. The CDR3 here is CASSQVGDRGVYGYTF. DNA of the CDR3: TGTGCCAGCAGCCAAGTAGGGGACAGGGGTGTCTATGGCTACACCTTC.

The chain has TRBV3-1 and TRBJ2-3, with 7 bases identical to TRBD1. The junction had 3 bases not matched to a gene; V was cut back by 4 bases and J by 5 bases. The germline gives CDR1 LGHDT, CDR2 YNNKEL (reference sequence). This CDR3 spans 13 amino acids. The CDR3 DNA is TGTGCCAGCAGCCGCTACAGGGGAGATACGCAGTATTTT. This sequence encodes CASSRYRGDTQYF.

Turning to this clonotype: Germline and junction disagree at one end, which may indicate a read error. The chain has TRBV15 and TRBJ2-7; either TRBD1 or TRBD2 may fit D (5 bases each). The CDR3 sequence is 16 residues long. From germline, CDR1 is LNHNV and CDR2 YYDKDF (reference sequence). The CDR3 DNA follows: TGTGCCACTAGCAGAAGTTACGGGGCCCAAAACTACGAGCAGTACTTC. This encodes CATSRSYGAQNYEQYF.

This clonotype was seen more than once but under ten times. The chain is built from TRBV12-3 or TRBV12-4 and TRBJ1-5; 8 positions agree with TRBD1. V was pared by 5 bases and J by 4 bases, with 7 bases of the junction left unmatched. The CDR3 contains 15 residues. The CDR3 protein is CASSDRTGRNQPQHF. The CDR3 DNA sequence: TGTGCCAGCAGTGACCGGACAGGGAGGAATCAGCCCCAGCATTTT.